Each of the 4 T cell receptor beta chains below was sequenced from the same sample in a study of OX40 agonist ivuxolimab in advanced cancers. Receptor amplification or capture employed the immunoSEQ multiplex PCR assay. What TCRdb holds here is the immuneACCESS table cut down to in-frame rearrangements. Part of the clones is not present; checked against another copy, under half of the missing clones reflect an unresolved V gene, and the others are unexplained. This sample holds roughly 100,000 clones; approximately 81% were observed only once. The ten largest account for around 1.1% of the sample. Here the sequenced sample was CD4+ or CD8+ T cells sorted from blood, taken in a trial of the OX40 agonist ivuxolimab. The receptors derive from an adult with an advanced solid tumor such as melanoma, head and neck, liver or kidney cancer.

The J gene is TRBJ1-5, the V gene TRBV15; D gene uncertain. Trimming removed 0 bases at V and 3 bases at J, with 9 bases between. Germline V gene sequence: CDR1 LNHNV, CDR2 YYDKDF (reference sequence). The CDR3 spans 15 residues. This chain's CDR3 is CATSRDKGINQPQHF. Here the CDR3 DNA reads TGTGCCACCAGCAGAGATAAAGGGATCAATCAGCCCCAGCATTTT.

CDR3 sequence (DNA): TGTGCCAGCGGGCCAACGTTCAATCAGCCCCAGCATTTT. Encoded protein: CASGPTFNQPQHF. The chain joins TRBV28 to TRBJ1-5; D not resolved. CDR3 length: 13 amino acids. V was cut by 8 bases and J by 3 bases, with 11 bases left in between. Looked up from germline, CDR1 is MDHEN and CDR2 is SYDVKM. The entire variable domain, with the rest obtained from reference TRBV28 and TRBJ1-5, is as follows: DVKVTQSSRYLVKRTGEKVFLECVQDMDHENMFWYRQDPGLGLRLIYFSYDVKMKEKGDIPEGYSVSREKKERFSLILESASTNQTSMYLCASGPTFNQPQHFGDGTRLSIL.

This rearrangement joins TRBV7-9 to TRBJ1-5; D perhaps matches TRBD1 (6 bases). The V end was cut by 2 bases, the J end by 6 bases, with 14 bases between. The CDR3 loop spans 15 amino acids. Per germline, CDR1 SEHNR and CDR2 FQNEAQ (reference sequence). The CDR3 DNA reads as TGTGCCAGCAGCTTAAACGGAACAGGGCCTCAGCCCCAGCATTTT. Protein product: CASSLNGTGPQPQHF.

This clone was seen only once. The J gene is TRBJ2-5, the V gene TRBV4-3; D unresolved. The CDR3 length is 13 residues. Per the germline V gene, CDR1 is LGHNA and CDR2 is YSLEER. V lost 1 base and J lost 2, with 5 bases in between. Here the CDR3 reads CASSQGGQETQYF. In DNA, the CDR3 is TGCGCCAGCAGCCAAGGGGGACAAGAGACCCAGTACTTC.